The rows below give T cell receptor beta chains drawn from one sample of a study of T cell repertoires in cytomegalovirus infection. Via MiXCR, TCRdb re-called the reads, giving one row per CDR3 protein. Of approximately 25,000 distinct CDR3 sequences in the sample, over 15% were seen once. These receptors have no known antigen. The input for sequencing was CD8+ T cells from cultured PBMCs, taken from culture after CMV antigen stimulation. Receptors originate from a human donor in good health (CMV status not recorded). Some clones in this sample may be carry-over from other donors' samples. Both conserved end residues are part of each CDR3. Each record gives: V gene, D gene, clone size, J gene, CDR3 DNA, CDR3 protein. The D gene is left open where the match is weak. Clone size is shown for a subset of rows, as once, few, many or a class of expanded clone.

v_gene: TRBV11-2
d_gene: TRBD1
abundance: many
j_gene: TRBJ1-1
CDR3nt: TGTGCCAGCAGGCGCGGGACAGCCACTGAAGCTTTCTTT
CDR3aa: CASRRGTATEAFF

v_gene: TRBV27
d_gene: -
abundance: -
j_gene: TRBJ2-4
CDR3nt: TGTGCCAGCAGCTTGGCCCGTTTTGGGAACATTCAGTACTTC
CDR3aa: CASSLARFGNIQYF

v_gene: TRBV28
d_gene: TRBD2
abundance: -
j_gene: TRBJ2-7
CDR3nt: TGTGCCAGCAGTTTCGAGGGACTAGCGACTAAGCAGTACTTC
CDR3aa: CASSFEGLATKQYF

v_gene: TRBV10-3
d_gene: -
abundance: -
j_gene: TRBJ2-1
CDR3nt: TGTGCCATCAGTGAAGGTTGGGGCTCCTACAATGAGCAGTTCTTC
CDR3aa: CAISEGWGSYNEQFF

v_gene: TRBV6-1
d_gene: TRBD1
abundance: few
j_gene: TRBJ2-5
CDR3nt: TGTGCCAGCAGTAAAGCGGACAGGGAAGAGACCCAGTACTTC
CDR3aa: CASSKADREETQYF

v_gene: TRBV12-3/TRBV12-4
d_gene: TRBD1
abundance: few
j_gene: TRBJ1-5
CDR3nt: TGTGCCAGCAACCAGGGGGCACAACAGCCCCAGCATTTT
CDR3aa: CASNQGAQQPQHF

v_gene: TRBV7-2
d_gene: -
abundance: few
j_gene: TRBJ1-6
CDR3nt: TGTGCCAGCACCCTTGCGAGAGGCCTTAATTCACCCCTCCACTTT
CDR3aa: CASTLARGLNSPLHF

v_gene: TRBV5-1
d_gene: TRBD2
abundance: -
j_gene: TRBJ2-7
CDR3nt: TGCGCCAGCCGATACGGGGCGGGAGATATCTACGAGCAGTACTTC
CDR3aa: CASRYGAGDIYEQYF

v_gene: TRBV6-5
d_gene: TRBD1
abundance: few
j_gene: TRBJ1-3
CDR3nt: TGTGCCAGCAGTTACTCTGGACAGGGAGGAGGAAACACCATATATTTT
CDR3aa: CASSYSGQGGGNTIYF

v_gene: TRBV28
d_gene: TRBD2
abundance: -
j_gene: TRBJ2-7
CDR3nt: TGTGCCAGCACCCTGACTAGCGGTAGCCCCTACGAGCAGTACTTC
CDR3aa: CASTLTSGSPYEQYF

v_gene: TRBV7-9
d_gene: -
abundance: many
j_gene: TRBJ1-1
CDR3nt: TGTGCCAGCAGCCCATTGAACACTGAAGCTTTCTTT
CDR3aa: CASSPLNTEAFF

v_gene: TRBV7-6
d_gene: TRBD2
abundance: -
j_gene: TRBJ2-1
CDR3nt: TGTGCCAGCAGCTCGGGTCCTAGCGGGGGGTACAATGAGCAGTTCTTC
CDR3aa: CASSSGPSGGYNEQFF

v_gene: TRBV12-3/TRBV12-4
d_gene: -
abundance: -
j_gene: TRBJ1-5
CDR3nt: TGTGCCAGCAGTTTCCGTCGGATGGGGCCCTTCTACAATCAGCCCCAGCATTTT
CDR3aa: CASSFRRMGPFYNQPQHF

v_gene: TRBV7-6
d_gene: -
abundance: few
j_gene: TRBJ2-2
CDR3nt: TGTGCCAGCAGCTCCCGATGGAGGGGACACGCAAACACCGGGGAGCTGTTTTTT
CDR3aa: CASSSRWRGHANTGELFF

v_gene: TRBV7-2
d_gene: TRBD1
abundance: few
j_gene: TRBJ1-3
CDR3nt: TGTGCCAGCAGCGACAGGGCTGGAAACACCATATATTTT
CDR3aa: CASSDRAGNTIYF

v_gene: TRBV7-9
d_gene: -
abundance: few
j_gene: TRBJ1-2
CDR3nt: TGTGCCAGCAGCTTAGTCTCGGCAGGAGCTAACTATGGCTACACCTTC
CDR3aa: CASSLVSAGANYGYTF